Reported below is one T cell receptor (beta chain). Its antigen is not known. These data originate in a study of T cell repertoires in cytomegalovirus infection. TCRdb re-derived calls from the reads in MiXCR, one entry per CDR3 protein. The table records some 940,000 distinct CDR3 sequences, roughly 30% of them present only once. The CDR3 is made up of 12 amino acids. V was pared by 8 bases and J by 13 bases, with 20 bases between. Germline V CDR1 and CDR2: MNHNS, SASEGT. The starting material was cultured CD8+ T cells from PBMCs, obtained from culture after CMV antigen stimulation. The source is a human donor in good health (CMV status not recorded). Some clones in this sample may be carry-over from other donors' samples. The chain carries TRBV6-1 and TRBJ1-2; D not certain. The CDR3 spells CASPDGVAGITF. DNA of the CDR3: TGTGCCAGCCCCGACGGGGTTGCAGGAATCACCTTC.